The clone carrying this T cell receptor beta chain was seen at least ten times. What it binds is unknown. This sample was included in a study of blood T cells in healthy people across ages. Turning to the study itself: About one barcoded beta molecule per two T cells was the capture yield of template switching. Study conclusions and caveats: In long-lived donors, naive CD4+ cell counts and diversity exceeded those of aged donors. One million T cells yielded diversity estimates that were considered underestimates.

Primers used in a second PCR of about 6 to 11 cycles were a sample-barcoded 5' primer and a J-beta primer mix. From the 5' RACE reads, TCRdb called clonotypes with MiXCR, one entry per CDR3 protein. The data contain 550,000 to 650,000 distinct CDR3 sequences, roughly 31% of them seen just once; the ten biggest clones take up less than 20%. The CDR3 extends over 15 amino acids. Germline V lookup: CDR1 LGHDT, CDR2 YNNKEL (reference sequence). V trimming: 1 base; J trimming: 5 bases; junction bases outside the gene matches: 6. The source material was blood. The gene calls are TRBV3-1 and TRBJ1-2; 8 nucleotides line up with TRBD1. This clonotype was obtained from a woman aged 80 or over in good health. The CDR3 nucleotides are TGTGCCAGCAGCCAAGGGCTCGGACAGGGATATGGCTACACCTTC. Its protein product is CASSQGLGQGYGYTF.